Following are 9 T cell receptor beta chains from one sample sequenced in a study of cytomegalovirus exposure and HLA in healthy donors. Primers: 60 Vbeta forward and 13 Jbeta reverse. Clones were read by immunoSEQ multiplex PCR, and TCRdb kept only the in-frame ones, dropping some. The sample comprises around 100,000 clones, 81% of which are singletons, and 5.2% rests with the top ten. The sequenced sample was PBMCs. The source of these receptors is a man aged 35 to 55 in good health and CMV-seropositive.

The rearrangement joins TRBV7-9 to TRBJ2-7, with D tentatively TRBD1 (5 bases). The CDR3 length is 13 residues. Trimming left V 5 bases short and J 7 bases short, with 15 bases between. Per the germline V gene, CDR1 is SEHNR and CDR2 is FQNEAQ (reference sequence). CDR3 coding DNA: TGTGCCAGCAGCACGGACAACTTCGGAGAGCAGTACTTC. Translation gives CASSTDNFGEQYF.

This chain connects TRBV11-3 to TRBJ2-2, with 14 nucleotides matching TRBD2. The germline CDR1 and CDR2 sequences are SGHNT and YENEEA. The CDR3 consists of 19 residues. The trim removed 5 bases at V and 4 bases at J, leaving 12 bases unmatched. The CDR3 bases are TGTGCCAGCAGCCCCGGGACTAGCGGGAGAAAGGCGGGCACCGGGGAGCTGTTTTTT. Residues: CASSPGTSGRKAGTGELFF.

J is TRBJ2-5 and V is TRBV7-9, with TRBD2 matching 7 bases. This CDR3 is 13 amino acids long. V shed 5 bases, J shed 5 bases, and the junction held 5 bases outside the gene matches. Looked up from germline, CDR1 is SEHNR and CDR2 is FQNEAQ (reference sequence). The CDR3 loop is CASSPSGGETQYF. Written as DNA, the CDR3 is TGTGCCAGCAGCCCTAGCGGAGGCGAGACCCAGTACTTC.

The chain carries TRBV28 and TRBJ1-5; a possible D gene is TRBD1 (5 bases). CDR1 is MDHEN and CDR2 is SYDVKM in the germline V gene. V lost 5 bases and J lost 4, with 15 bases in between. This CDR3 comprises 15 residues. For the CDR3, the DNA is TGTGCCAGCAGTCTACCATTGGGGCGGAATCAGCCCCAGCATTTT. Protein: CASSLPLGRNQPQHF.

The chain joins TRBV4-1 to TRBJ2-2, with 8 bases lining up with TRBD1. After removal of 1 base from V and 7 bases from J, the junction contained 5 bases not matched to a gene. Germline-derived CDR1 and CDR2 are MGHRA and YSYEKL. The CDR3 loop spans 15 amino acids. The CDR3 spells CASSQGQGAFGELFF. CDR3 bases: TGCGCCAGCAGCCAAGGTCAGGGGGCTTTCGGGGAGCTGTTTTTT.

V gene TRBV6-1 combines with J gene TRBJ2-7, with a tentative D call TRBD1 (6 bases). Germline values: CDR1 MNHNS, CDR2 SASEGT. V lost 5 bases and J 7 bases, leaving 15 bases between the germline ends. The CDR3 loop spans 13 amino acids. The CDR3 loop is CASSNRQVGEQYF. The DNA of the CDR3 is TGTGCCAGCAGTAATAGACAGGTAGGAGAGCAGTACTTC.

The V and J genes are TRBV18 and TRBJ1-1, with D possibly matching TRBD1 (5 bases). V lost 4 bases and J lost 1, with 10 bases in between. CDR1 is KGHSH and CDR2 is LQKENI in the germline V gene. This CDR3 region has 14 residues. The CDR3 sequence: CASSLTDPNTEAFF. CDR3 coding DNA: TGTGCCAGCTCACTGACAGATCCGAACACTGAAGCTTTCTTT.

The genes are TRBV5-4 and TRBJ2-2; TRBD2 matches at 7 bases. The length of the CDR3 is 16 residues. Trimming removed 0 bases from V and 6 bases from J; junction bases left unmatched: 8. The germline gives CDR1 SGHNT, CDR2 YYREEE (reference sequence). Here the CDR3 DNA reads TGTGCCAGCAGCTTGGCCTTGCGGGGGTCGGCCGGGGAGCTGTTTTTT. Translation gives CASSLALRGSAGELFF.

This clone was recorded a few times. V gene TRBV14 combines with J gene TRBJ2-7; D is undetermined. V lost 0 bases, J lost 1 base, and 4 bases lay in between. CDR3 size: 13 residues. Germline V lookup: CDR1 SGHDN, CDR2 FVKESK. The CDR3 DNA follows: TGTGCCAGCAGCCAAGACCAGTCCTACGAGCAGTACTTC. Residues: CASSQDQSYEQYF.